This T cell receptor (beta chain) was recorded in a study of T cells in Graves' hyperthyroidism and ophthalmopathy. V was clipped by 5 bases and J by 1 base; unmatched bases: 4. Germline-derived CDR1 and CDR2 are SEHNR and FQNEAQ (reference sequence). The CDR3 extends over 14 amino acids. The diagnostic basis comprised clinical symptoms, serum thyroxine and TRAb, thyroid ultrasound and orbital computed tomography. This clonotype was recorded at least ten times. RNA transcripts gave rise to amplified TCR beta CDR3 regions. HTBI primers drove first-round RT-PCR of the TCR CDR3. TCRdb re-analysed the multiplex PCR reads in MiXCR, keeping a single row per CDR3 protein. The sample carries over 500,000 distinct CDR3 sequences, around 50% recorded once.

Sequenced material: peripheral blood or thyroid tissue (not recorded which). The gene calls are TRBV7-9 and TRBJ1-2; TRBD1 agrees at 7 bases. This clonotype was obtained from an adult woman with Graves' disease, either hyperthyroidism or ophthalmopathy (not recorded which). CDR3 residues: CASSETGDNYGYTF. CDR3 nucleotide sequence: TGTGCCAGCAGCGAAACAGGGGATAACTATGGCTACACCTTC.